A single sample is the source of the 21 T cell receptor beta chains below, sequenced in a study of PD-1 blockade in classical Hodgkin lymphoma. TCRdb's table, derived via immunoSEQ multiplex PCR, lists solely in-frame clones and lacks some. The sample shows more than 75,000 clones, just over 90% of them seen only once. The time point denotes: cycle 4 day 1 (C4D1), after less than 7 weeks of nivolumab. The patients all showed relapse after autologous stem cell transplantation, while their brentuximab vedotin exposure varied. The sample in question was peripheral blood mononuclear cells (PBMCs), obtained before the fourth cycle of nivolumab. These receptors originate from a human donor with classical Hodgkin lymphoma.

V is TRBV7-6 and J is TRBJ2-3; TRBD2 might be the D (5 bases). The CDR3 covers 18 residues. CDR1 and CDR2 (germline): SGHVS, FNYEAQ. Trimming removed 0 bases at V and 3 bases at J, with 19 bases between. CDR3 loop: CASSLANPGSSWTDTQYF. CDR3 DNA sequence: TGTGCCAGCAGCTTAGCGAATCCGGGGTCTTCATGGACAGATACGCAGTATTTT.

This clone was detected once. In DNA, the CDR3 is TGCGCCAGCAGCTTGGGACAGACGATAAATGAAAAACTGTTTTTT. The encoded protein is CASSLGQTINEKLFF. The rearrangement links TRBV5-1 to TRBJ1-4, with a possible D match to TRBD1 (5 bases). CDR3 length equals 15 residues. Germline CDR1 and CDR2: SGHRS and YFSETQ. The V gene lost 0 bases and the J gene lost 5 bases, with 11 bases spanning the gap.

This chain connects TRBV27 to TRBJ2-1, with D perhaps matching TRBD2 (6 bases). The CDR3 is 14 residues long. The germline V gene encodes CDR1 MNHEY and CDR2 SMNVEV (reference sequence). V was pared by 7 bases and J by 1 base, with 11 bases between. This CDR3 is CASTGGKSYNEQFF. CDR3 DNA sequence: TGTGCCAGCACTGGGGGGAAATCCTACAATGAGCAGTTCTTC.

The CDR3 bases are TGTGCCAGCAGCTTTGCAGGGTATACGTTCTTC. Translated, it gives CASSFAGYTFF. The genes are TRBV11-2 and TRBJ2-1; D is possibly TRBD1 (5 bases). CDR1 SGHAT and CDR2 FQNNGV come from the germline V gene. V was shortened by 3 bases and J by 15 bases, with 12 bases between the two germline ends. This CDR3 is 11 amino acids long.

V is TRBV30 and J is TRBJ1-2, with 7 bases matching TRBD1. The CDR3 is made up of 13 amino acids. The germline V gene has CDR1 GTSNPN and CDR2 SVGIG (reference sequence). V was clipped by 3 bases and J by 2 bases; unmatched bases: 3. CDR3 sequence reads: CAWSEGQNYGYTF. CDR3 nucleotide sequence: TGTGCCTGGAGCGAGGGACAGAACTATGGCTACACCTTC.

The chain couples TRBV9 to TRBJ1-2; no reliable D call. This CDR3 is built from 16 residues. Germline lookup yields CDR1 SGDLS and CDR2 YYNGEE. V lost 0 bases and J 4 bases, leaving 16 bases between the germline ends. The CDR3 is CASSVGERFLFYGYTF. The CDR3 nucleotides are TGTGCCAGCAGCGTAGGAGAAAGGTTCCTCTTCTATGGCTACACCTTC.

CDR3 nucleotides: TGTGCCAGCAGTCCCCGTCACGGTAACAATGAGCAGTTCTTC. This codes for CASSPRHGNNEQFF. The chain employs TRBV28 and TRBJ2-1; D is undetermined. Germline loops: CDR1 MDHEN, CDR2 SYDVKM. The CDR3 loop spans 14 amino acids. Between the trimmed V and J ends, which lost 5 bases and 5 bases, there was a span of 13 bases.

The CDR3 sequence: CASSRLAGVSYNEQFF. The CDR3 bases are TGTGCCAGCAGCCGTCTAGCGGGTGTCTCCTACAATGAGCAGTTCTTC. This rearrangement joins TRBV7-6 to TRBJ2-1, with TRBD2 matching 8 bases. The CDR3 has 16 residues. Unmatched junction bases numbered 6, after V lost 5 bases and J lost 0 bases. Germline CDR1 SGHVS, CDR2 FNYEAQ.

This rearrangement joins TRBV9 to TRBJ2-1; 9 nucleotides match TRBD2. The germline gives CDR1 SGDLS, CDR2 YYNGEE. The CDR3 loop spans 15 amino acids. Trimming took 0 bases from V and 5 from J; bases not matched to a gene: 3. In DNA form, the CDR3 reads TGTGCCAGCAGCGTAGGCGGGAGGGCCGACAATGAGCAGTTCTTC. Residues: CASSVGGRADNEQFF.

CDR3 bases: TGTGCCAGCTCACCAAATGGAGGCGAGCAGTACTTC. Its protein is CASSPNGGEQYF. The rearrangement links TRBV18 to TRBJ2-7, with a weak D call TRBD2 (5 bases). The CDR3 is made up of 12 amino acids. V lost 2 bases and J 6 bases, leaving 8 bases between the germline ends. The germline gives CDR1 KGHSH, CDR2 LQKENI.

The chain couples TRBV27 to TRBJ1-2, with TRBD1 matching over 8 bases. Germline V gene data show CDR1 as MNHEY and CDR2 as SMNVEV (reference sequence). The V segment lost 3 bases and the J segment 3 bases; nucleotides outside the gene matches: 9. This CDR3 spans 16 amino acids. CDR3 residues: CASSFRLQGAYYGYTF. In nucleotides, the CDR3 is TGTGCCAGCAGTTTCCGTCTGCAGGGGGCGTACTATGGCTACACCTTC.

The chain carries TRBV28 and TRBJ2-1; 10 bases are shared with TRBD2. Germline lookup yields CDR1 MDHEN and CDR2 SYDVKM. This CDR3 is 16 amino acids long. Trimming cost V 7 bases and J 8 bases; bases outside gene matches: 14. The CDR3 bases are TGTGCCAGCACCCTTTGGGCTAGCGGGAGTACCCATGAGCAGTTCTTC. It codes for CASTLWASGSTHEQFF.

The J gene is TRBJ1-1, the V gene TRBV28; a possible D gene is TRBD1 (6 bases). The germline gives CDR1 MDHEN, CDR2 SYDVKM. This CDR3 spans 16 amino acids. Between the trimmed V and J ends, which lost 3 bases and 4 bases, there was a span of 18 bases. CDR3 amino acids: CASSLMGAVGSTEAFF. In nucleotides, the CDR3 is TGTGCCAGCAGTTTGATGGGGGCTGTGGGGAGCACTGAAGCTTTCTTT. The full variable domain, in which reference TRBV28 and TRBJ1-1 provide the parts outside the CDR3, is DVKVTQSSRYLVKRTGEKVFLECVQDMDHENMFWYRQDPGLGLRLIYFSYDVKMKEKGDIPEGYSVSREKKERFSLILESASTNQTSMYLCASSLMGAVGSTEAFFGQGTRLTVV.

The CDR3 DNA reads as TGTGCCAGCAGTCCCCATGGGCGGGAGGACTCCTACGAGCAGTACTTC. It codes for CASSPHGREDSYEQYF. The chain links TRBV28 to TRBJ2-7; the match to TRBD2 covers 8 bases. The CDR3 has 16 amino acids. The V gene end was trimmed by 5 bases and the J gene end by 0 bases; junction bases not matched to a gene: 9. Germline-derived CDR1 and CDR2 are MDHEN and SYDVKM.

The chain links TRBV29-1 to TRBJ2-1, with a weak D call TRBD1 (6 bases). V lost 4 bases to trimming and J lost 8 bases, with 15 bases between them. The CDR3 length is 13 residues. Germline-derived CDR1 and CDR2 are SQVTM and ANQGSEA. CDR3 nucleotides: TGCAGCGTTGTTGGGAACAGGGTTTATGAGCAGTTCTTC. Translating it yields CSVVGNRVYEQFF.

This rearrangement joins TRBV7-8 to TRBJ1-1; TRBD1 matches 7 bases. The CDR3 has 14 amino acids. V shed 4 bases, J shed 8 bases, and the junction held 10 bases outside the gene matches. Per the germline V gene, CDR1 is SGHVS and CDR2 is FQNEAQ. CDR3 in amino acids: CASSSNPRGLEAFF. As DNA, the CDR3 is TGTGCCAGCAGCTCCAACCCCAGGGGGTTAGAAGCTTTCTTT.

The V call is TRBV5-1, the J call TRBJ2-2; weak D call: TRBD1 (6 bases). The length of the CDR3 is 15 residues. The germline CDR1 and CDR2 sequences are SGHRS and YFSETQ. V was pared by 1 base and J by 4 bases, with 11 bases between. The CDR3 nucleotides read TGCGCCAGCAGCTTGATTGGGACATCCACCGGGGAGCTGTTTTTT. Translated, it gives CASSLIGTSTGELFF. The whole variable domain, remainder taken from reference TRBV5-1 and TRBJ2-2, is KAGVTQTPRYLIKTRGQQVTLSCSPISGHRSVSWYQQTPGQGLQFLFEYFSETQRNKGNFPGRFSGRQFSNSRSEMNVSTLELGDSALYLCASSLIGTSTGELFFGEGSRLTVL.

The rearrangement links TRBV5-6 to TRBJ2-7, with 12 positions matching TRBD2. The germline V gene has CDR1 SGHDT and CDR2 YYEEEE. V lost 4 bases to trimming and J lost 4 bases; unmatched junction nucleotides: 9. The CDR3 is 16 residues long. The CDR3 loop is CASSPVLAGGMYEQYF. The CDR3 DNA reads TGTGCCAGCAGCCCGGTACTAGCGGGAGGTATGTACGAGCAGTACTTC. The full variable domain, in which reference TRBV5-6 and TRBJ2-7 provide the parts outside the CDR3, is DAGVTQSPTHLIKTRGQQVTLRCSPKSGHDTVSWYQQALGQGPQFIFQYYEEEERQRGNFPDRFSGHQFPNYSSELNVNALLLGDSALYLCASSPVLAGGMYEQYFGPGTRLTVT.

The rearrangement uses TRBV10-3 and TRBJ2-7; TRBD2 matches 10 bases. Per the germline V gene, CDR1 is ENHRY and CDR2 is SYGVKD. This CDR3 has 15 residues. Trimming took 0 bases from V and 4 from J; bases not matched to a gene: 3. The chain's CDR3 is CAISESSSGSYEQYF. The CDR3 nucleotides are TGTGCCATCAGTGAGTCTTCTAGCGGGAGTTACGAGCAGTACTTC.

This clone was detected once. Here the CDR3 reads CASSWELAAATDTQYF. The CDR3 coding sequence is TGTGCCAGCAGCTGGGAGCTAGCGGCTGCCACAGATACGCAGTATTTT. The chain combines TRBV5-4 with TRBJ2-3; 7 bases agree with TRBD2. The CDR3 is made up of 16 amino acids. Germline CDR1 reads SGHNT; CDR2 reads YYREEE (reference sequence). Unmatched junction bases numbered 9, after V lost 3 bases and J lost 2 bases. Drawing the rest from reference TRBV5-4 and TRBJ2-3, the complete variable domain is ETGVTQSPTHLIKTRGQQVTLRCSSQSGHNTVSWYQQALGQGPQFIFQYYREEENGRGNFPPRFSGLQFPNYSSELNVNALELDDSALYLCASSWELAAATDTQYFGPGTRLTVL.

This clone came up a few times. The chain employs TRBV19 and TRBJ1-2, with D perhaps TRBD1 (5 bases). CDR3 length: 14 amino acids. V shed 3 bases and J shed 2 bases, with 10 bases lying between them. The germline gives CDR1 LNHDA, CDR2 SQIVND (reference sequence). CDR3: CASSIGTGNYGYTF. CDR3 DNA sequence: TGTGCCAGTAGTATTGGGACGGGAAACTATGGCTACACCTTC.